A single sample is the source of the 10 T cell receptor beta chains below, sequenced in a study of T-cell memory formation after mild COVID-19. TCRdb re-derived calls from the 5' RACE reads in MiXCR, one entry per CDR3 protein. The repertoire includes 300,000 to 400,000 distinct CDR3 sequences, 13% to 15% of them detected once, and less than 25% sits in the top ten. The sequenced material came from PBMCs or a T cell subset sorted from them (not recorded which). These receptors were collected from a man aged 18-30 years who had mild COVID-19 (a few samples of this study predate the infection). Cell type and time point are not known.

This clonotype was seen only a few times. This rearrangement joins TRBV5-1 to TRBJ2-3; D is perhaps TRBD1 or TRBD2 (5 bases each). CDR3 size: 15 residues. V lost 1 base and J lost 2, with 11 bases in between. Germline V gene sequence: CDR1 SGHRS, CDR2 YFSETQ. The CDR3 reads CASSLPGANTDTQYF. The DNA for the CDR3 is TGCGCCAGCAGCTTGCCCGGGGCGAACACAGATACGCAGTATTTT.

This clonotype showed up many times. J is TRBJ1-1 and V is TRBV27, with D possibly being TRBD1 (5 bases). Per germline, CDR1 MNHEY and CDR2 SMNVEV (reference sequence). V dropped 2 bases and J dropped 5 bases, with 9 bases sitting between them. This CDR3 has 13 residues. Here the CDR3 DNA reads TGTGCCAGCAGTTTACAGGGTATTACTGAAGCTTTCTTT. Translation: CASSLQGITEAFF.

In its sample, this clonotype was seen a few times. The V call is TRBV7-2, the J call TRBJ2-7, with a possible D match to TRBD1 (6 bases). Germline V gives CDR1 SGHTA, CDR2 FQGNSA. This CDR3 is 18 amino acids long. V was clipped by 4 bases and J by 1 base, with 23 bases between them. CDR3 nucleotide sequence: TGTGCCAGCAGCTACCCTGGAGTGCGGACAGATTCTTCCTACGAGCAGTACTTC. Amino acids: CASSYPGVRTDSSYEQYF.

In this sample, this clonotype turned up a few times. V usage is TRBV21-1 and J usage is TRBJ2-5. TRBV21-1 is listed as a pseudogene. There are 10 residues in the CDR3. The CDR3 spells CASYLDTQYF. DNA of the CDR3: TGTGCCAGCTACCTAGACACCCAGTACTTC.

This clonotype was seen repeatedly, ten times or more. The CDR3 region has the DNA TGCAGCGTTGGCAGGGGCCAAGAGACCCAGTACTTC. It yields the protein CSVGRGQETQYF. This chain uses TRBV29-1 with TRBJ2-5; tentative D call: TRBD1 (6 bases). Germline CDR1 SQVTM, CDR2 ANQGSEA. V lost 4 bases and J 1 base, leaving 7 bases between the germline ends. CDR3 size: 12 residues.

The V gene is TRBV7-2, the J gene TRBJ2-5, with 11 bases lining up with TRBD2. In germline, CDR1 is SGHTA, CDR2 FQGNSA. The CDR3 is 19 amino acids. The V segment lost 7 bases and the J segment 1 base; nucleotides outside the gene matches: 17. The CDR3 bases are TGTGCCAGCAATTCCCCCGGGACTAGCGGTTCTACGGCCCAAGAGACCCAGTACTTC. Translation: CASNSPGTSGSTAQETQYF.

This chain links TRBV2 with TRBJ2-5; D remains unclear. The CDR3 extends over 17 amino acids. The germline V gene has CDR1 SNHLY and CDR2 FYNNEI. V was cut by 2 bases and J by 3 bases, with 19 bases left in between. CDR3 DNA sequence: TGTGCCAGCAGTGAACGTGATCTTGGGCCGACGAAAGAGACCCAGTACTTC. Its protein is CASSERDLGPTKETQYF.

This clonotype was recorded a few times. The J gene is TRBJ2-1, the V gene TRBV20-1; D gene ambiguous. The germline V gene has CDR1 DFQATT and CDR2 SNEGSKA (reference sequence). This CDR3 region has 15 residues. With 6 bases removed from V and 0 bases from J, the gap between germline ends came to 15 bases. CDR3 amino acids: CSASRTGSSYNEQFF. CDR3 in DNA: TGCAGTGCCTCCAGAACCGGCAGCTCCTACAATGAGCAGTTCTTC.

The CDR3, as DNA: TGTGCCAGCAGCACGAAATTCACAGATACGCAGTATTTT. This sequence encodes CASSTKFTDTQYF. The rearrangement joins TRBV6-5 to TRBJ2-3; D is unclear. The CDR3 has 13 amino acids. V gave up 6 bases and J gave up 2 bases, with 9 bases separating them. The germline V gene encodes CDR1 MNHEY and CDR2 SVGAGI.

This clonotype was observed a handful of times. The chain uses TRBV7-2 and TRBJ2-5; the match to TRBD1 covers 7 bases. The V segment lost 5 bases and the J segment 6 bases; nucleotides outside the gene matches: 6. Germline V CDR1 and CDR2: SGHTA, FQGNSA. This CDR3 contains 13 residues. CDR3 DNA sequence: TGTGCCAGCAGCGACAGGGAGTCGAAGACCCAGTACTTC. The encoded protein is CASSDRESKTQYF.